This T cell receptor (beta chain) emerged from a study of human T cells and chemical hapten exposure. Study-level background: Per-sample TCR yield variation was attributed mainly to small pooled library volume differences.

This clonotype has at least ten counts. Its antigen is still unknown. Study findings and constraints: Expanded TCR counts at PT1 went up together with patch test score, a positive correlation. Counts of TCRs above 1 in 1000 frequency stayed unchanged with DPC sensitization.

Time point in this sample: pre-sensitization, week 0. Treatment indicated: therapeutic diphenylcyclopropenone sensitization with weekly scalp DPC. In the library, unique molecular identifiers were attached to individual cDNA molecules. MiXCR, run by TCRdb on the RACE reads, gives a single entry per CDR3 protein. The top ten clones hold approximately 5.9% of a sample with over 35,000 distinct CDR3 sequences, 10% of them seen once. Sample: whole blood, taken in connection with sensitization to the hapten diphenylcyclopropenone (DPC). This TCR was sampled from a man younger than 40 with alopecia areata. Some clones in this sample may be carry-over from other donors' samples.

CDR3: CASSSWTSGNEQFF. Written as DNA, the CDR3 is TGTGCCAGCAGCTCCTGGACTAGCGGCAATGAGCAGTTCTTC. The rearrangement links TRBV11-3 to TRBJ2-1, with TRBD2 matching over 10 bases. Germline trimming cut 4 bases from V and 6 bases from J; bases unmatched to any gene: 3. CDR3 length: 14 residues. Germline V gives CDR1 SGHNT, CDR2 YENEEA.